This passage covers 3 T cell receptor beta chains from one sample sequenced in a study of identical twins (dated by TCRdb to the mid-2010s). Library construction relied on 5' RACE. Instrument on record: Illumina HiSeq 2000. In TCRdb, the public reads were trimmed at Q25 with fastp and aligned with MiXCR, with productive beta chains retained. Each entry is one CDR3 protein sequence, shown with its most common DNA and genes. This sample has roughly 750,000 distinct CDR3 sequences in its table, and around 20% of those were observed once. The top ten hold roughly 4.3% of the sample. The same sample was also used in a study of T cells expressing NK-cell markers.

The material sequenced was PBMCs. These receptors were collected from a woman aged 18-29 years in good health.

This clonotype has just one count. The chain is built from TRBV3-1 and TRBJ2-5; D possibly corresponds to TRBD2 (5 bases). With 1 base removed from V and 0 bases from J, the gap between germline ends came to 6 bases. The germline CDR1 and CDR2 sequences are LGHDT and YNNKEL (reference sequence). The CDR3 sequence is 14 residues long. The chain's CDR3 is CASSQGRHQETQYF. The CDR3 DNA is TGTGCCAGCAGCCAAGGGAGGCACCAAGAGACCCAGTACTTC.

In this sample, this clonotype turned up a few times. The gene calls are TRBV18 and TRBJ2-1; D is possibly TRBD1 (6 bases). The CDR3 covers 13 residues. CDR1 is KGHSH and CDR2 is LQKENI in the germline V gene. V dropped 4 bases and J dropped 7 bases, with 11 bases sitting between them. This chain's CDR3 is CASSQNRVNEQFF. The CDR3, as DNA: TGTGCCAGCTCACAAAACAGGGTTAATGAGCAGTTCTTC.

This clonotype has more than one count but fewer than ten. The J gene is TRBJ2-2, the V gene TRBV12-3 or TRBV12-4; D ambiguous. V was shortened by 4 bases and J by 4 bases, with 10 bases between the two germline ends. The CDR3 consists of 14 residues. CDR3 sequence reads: CASSSPSTTGELFF. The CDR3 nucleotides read TGTGCCAGCAGTTCCCCCTCTACCACCGGGGAGCTGTTTTTT.